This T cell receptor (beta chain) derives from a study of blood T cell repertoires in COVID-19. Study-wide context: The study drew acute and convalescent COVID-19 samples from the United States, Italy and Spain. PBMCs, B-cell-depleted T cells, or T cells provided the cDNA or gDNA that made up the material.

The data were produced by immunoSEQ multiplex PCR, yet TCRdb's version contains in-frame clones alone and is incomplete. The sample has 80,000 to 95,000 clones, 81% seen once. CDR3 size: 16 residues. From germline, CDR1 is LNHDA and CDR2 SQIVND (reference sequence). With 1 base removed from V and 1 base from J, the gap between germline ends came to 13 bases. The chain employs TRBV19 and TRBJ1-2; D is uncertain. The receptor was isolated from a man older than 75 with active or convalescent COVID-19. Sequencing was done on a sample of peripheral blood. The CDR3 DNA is TGTGCCAGTAGTATAGGCGGGGTTATGCTTAACTATGGCTACACCTTC. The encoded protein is CASSIGGVMLNYGYTF.